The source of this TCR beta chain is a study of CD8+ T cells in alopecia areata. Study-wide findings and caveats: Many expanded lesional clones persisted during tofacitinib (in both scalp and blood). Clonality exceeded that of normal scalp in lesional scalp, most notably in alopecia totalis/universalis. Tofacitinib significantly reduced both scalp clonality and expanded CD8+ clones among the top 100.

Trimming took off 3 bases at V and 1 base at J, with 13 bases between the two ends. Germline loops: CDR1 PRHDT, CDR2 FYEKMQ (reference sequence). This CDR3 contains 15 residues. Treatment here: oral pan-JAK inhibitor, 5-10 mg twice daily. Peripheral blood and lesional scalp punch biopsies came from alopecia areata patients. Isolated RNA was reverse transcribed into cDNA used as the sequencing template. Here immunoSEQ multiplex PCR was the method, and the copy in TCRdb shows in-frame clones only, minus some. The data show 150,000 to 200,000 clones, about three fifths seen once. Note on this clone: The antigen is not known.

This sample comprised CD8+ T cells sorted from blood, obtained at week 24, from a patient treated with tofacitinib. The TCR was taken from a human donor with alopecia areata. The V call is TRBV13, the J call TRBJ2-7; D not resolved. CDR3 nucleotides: TGTGCCAGCAGCTTGCGGCTCATAGAATCCTACGAGCAGTACTTC. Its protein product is CASSLRLIESYEQYF.